The T cell receptor beta chain under discussion was sequenced for a study of shared clonotypes between healthy human individuals. Study information: Three plates each covered CD4 naive and memory; CD8 naive two, CD8 memory one.

Here immunoSEQ multiplex PCR was the method, and the copy in TCRdb shows in-frame clones only, minus some. In the table there are 600,000 to 750,000 clones, roughly 70% of which are singletons. About this clone itself: Antigen unknown.

In germline, CDR1 is SNHLY, CDR2 FYNNEI. Trimming pared 8 bases from V and 2 bases from J, leaving 20 bases between. This CDR3 is built from 16 residues. Overall study results and limits: Sampling was confined to blood; repertoires within tissues likely differ.

What was sequenced was memory CD4+ T cells sorted from blood. The subset here: CD45RA-negative fraction. The receptor was isolated from a woman under 40 in good health. The chain has TRBV2 and TRBJ2-3, with D maybe TRBD1 (6 bases). CDR3 amino acids: CASLSGTGPSTDTQYF. The CDR3 nucleotides read TGTGCCAGCCTTTCAGGTACAGGGCCTTCCACAGATACGCAGTATTTT.